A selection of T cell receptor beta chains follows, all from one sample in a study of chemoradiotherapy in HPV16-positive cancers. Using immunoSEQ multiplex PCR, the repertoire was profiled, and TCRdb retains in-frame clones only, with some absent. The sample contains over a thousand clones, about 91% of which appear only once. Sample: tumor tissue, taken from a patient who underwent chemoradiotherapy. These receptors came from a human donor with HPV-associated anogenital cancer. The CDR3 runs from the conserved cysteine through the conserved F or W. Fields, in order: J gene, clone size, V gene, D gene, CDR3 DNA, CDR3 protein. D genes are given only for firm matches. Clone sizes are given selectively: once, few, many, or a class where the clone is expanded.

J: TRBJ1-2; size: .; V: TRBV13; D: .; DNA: TGTGCCAGCAGCTCTGATCAGGGTTTTCGGGACTATGGCTACACCTTC; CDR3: CASSSDQGFRDYGYTF
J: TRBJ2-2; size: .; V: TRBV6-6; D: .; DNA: TGTGCCAGCAGTTATACAGGGTTCACCGGGGAGCTGTTTTTT; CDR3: CASSYTGFTGELFF
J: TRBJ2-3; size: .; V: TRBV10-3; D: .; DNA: TGTGCCACCGAGACAGGACCCGCAGATACGCAGTATTTT; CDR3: CATETGPADTQYF
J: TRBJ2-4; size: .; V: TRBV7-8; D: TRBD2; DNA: TGTGCCAGCAGCCCGGGGACTAGCGGACCTTTAGCCAAAAACATTCAGTACTTC; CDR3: CASSPGTSGPLAKNIQYF
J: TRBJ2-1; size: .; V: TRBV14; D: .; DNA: TGTGCCAGCAGCAAAGGCCCGGCTTGGGGGGTGTCCCCTCAGTTCTTC; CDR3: CASSKGPAWGVSPQFF
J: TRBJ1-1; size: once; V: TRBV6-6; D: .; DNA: TGTGCCAGCAGTTATACCGACAGATTTGAAGCTTTCTTT; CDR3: CASSYTDRFEAFF
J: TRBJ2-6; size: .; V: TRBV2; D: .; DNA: TGTGCCAACCACCAGGGTGGTGGGGCCAACGTCCTGACTTTC; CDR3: CANHQGGGANVLTF
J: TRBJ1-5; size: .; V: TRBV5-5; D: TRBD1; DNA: TGTGCCAGCAGCTCAGGACAGGTAAATCAGCCCCAGCATTTT; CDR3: CASSSGQVNQPQHF
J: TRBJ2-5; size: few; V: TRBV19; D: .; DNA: TGTGCCAGTAGTATTAGACAGTACGAGACCCAGTACTTC; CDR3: CASSIRQYETQYF
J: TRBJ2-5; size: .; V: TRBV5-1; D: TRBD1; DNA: TGCGCCAGCAGCGACTTGCGGACAGGGGGCGAGACCCAGTACTTC; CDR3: CASSDLRTGGETQYF
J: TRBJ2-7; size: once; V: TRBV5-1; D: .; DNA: TGCGCCAGCAGCTTGGCTATCGTCCCAGGGGTCTACGAGCAGTACTTC; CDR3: CASSLAIVPGVYEQYF
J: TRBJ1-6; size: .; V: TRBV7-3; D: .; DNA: TGTGCCAGCAGCTTAAAATTCGATTCACCCCTCCACTTT; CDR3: CASSLKFDSPLHF
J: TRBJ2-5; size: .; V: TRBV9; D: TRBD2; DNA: TGTGCCAGCAGCGCTCGGGTGGGGGACTATCAAGAGACCCAGTACTTC; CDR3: CASSARVGDYQETQYF
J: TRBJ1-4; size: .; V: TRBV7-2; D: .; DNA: TGTGCCAGCAGCTCCAACTTGGGGATCGGGGAAAAACTGTTTTTT; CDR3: CASSSNLGIGEKLFF
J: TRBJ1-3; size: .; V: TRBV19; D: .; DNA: TGTGCCAGTAGGCCGGGGGGCTCTGGAAACACCATATATTTT; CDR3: CASRPGGSGNTIYF
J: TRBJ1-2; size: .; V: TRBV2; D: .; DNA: TGTGCCAGCAGTGACAGTCACTATGGCTACACCTTC; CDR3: CASSDSHYGYTF
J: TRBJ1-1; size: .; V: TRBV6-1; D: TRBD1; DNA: TGTGCCAGCAGTGTGTCACAGGGGTTTCGCACTGAAGCTTTCTTT; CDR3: CASSVSQGFRTEAFF